This TCR beta chain was sequenced for a study of blood T cells in healthy people across ages. Study details: With template switching, about one barcoded beta molecule was captured per two T cells.

Study findings and constraints: Samples with more naive T cells showed higher observed beta diversity. Calculation of diversity from one million T cells yielded estimates considered to be underestimates.

Details on this clonotype: Its antigen is not identified.

A second about 7 to 11 cycle PCR used barcoded and J-beta primers. Each cDNA molecule received a tag from a template-switch adaptor that had 12 random nucleotides. TCRdb recomputed calls from the 5' RACE reads with MiXCR, one row per CDR3 protein. The data contain 1.5 million to 2 million distinct CDR3 sequences, about 49% of them singletons. Germline V gives CDR1 SGDLS, CDR2 YYNGEE. CDR3 size: 20 residues. Trimming took 0 bases from V and 0 from J; bases not matched to a gene: 10. Input material: blood. The sequence came from a woman aged 40 to 50 in good health. The J gene is TRBJ1-6, the V gene TRBV9; 9 nucleotides align to TRBD1. CDR3 nucleotides: TGTGCCAGCAGCGTAGAGGGCCAAGGACAGGGGAGCTCCTATAATTCACCCCTCCACTTT. Amino acids: CASSVEGQGQGSSYNSPLHF.